These 9 T cell receptor beta chains came from one sample sequenced in a study of vaccination and CD4 T cells after COVID-19. Sequencing of cultured CD4+ T cell DNA used the Oncomine TCR Beta short-read assay. One entry per CDR3 protein, called by TCRdb with MiXCR from the PCR reads. The sample includes 20,000 to 25,000 distinct CDR3 sequences, around 33% of them seen just once. Antigens of these TCRs are unknown. The time point here: late sampling 161 to 241 days after vaccination in three convalescent patients. The treatment was: approximately 9-day PBMC culture with coronavirus spike peptide pools or control peptides (ViraFEST assay). Specimen: CD4+ T cells from blood, cultured in vitro, collected about 7 months after SARS-CoV-2 vaccination. These receptors all come from a human donor who had recovered from COVID-19.

The rearrangement links TRBV12-3 or TRBV12-4 to TRBJ2-7, with D unresolved. The CDR3 has 12 residues. The V and J ends lost 6 bases and 3 bases respectively, with 9 bases between them. The CDR3 sequence is CASRGRRYEQYF. DNA for the CDR3: TGTGCCAGCAGAGGTCGGCGCTACGAGCAGTACTTC.

This chain links TRBV6-2 or TRBV6-3 with TRBJ2-1; perhaps TRBD1 as D (5 bases). Trimming stripped 6 bases from V and 9 bases from J, with 9 bases between. Germline V gene sequence: CDR1 MNHEY, CDR2 SVGEGT. The CDR3 has 11 amino acids. CDR3 region: CASRGVGEQFF. CDR3 coding DNA: TGTGCCAGCAGAGGGGTGGGTGAGCAGTTCTTC.

Only a few counts were recorded for this clonotype. The CDR3 region is CTLVGAGGEQYF. DNA for the CDR3: TGCACCCTCGTAGGGGCGGGGGGCGAGCAGTACTTC. The chain couples TRBV29-1 to TRBJ2-7; TRBD2 matches 8 bases. This CDR3 spans 12 amino acids. CDR1 is SQVTM, CDR2 ANQGSEA, per germline.

The chain has TRBV20-1 and TRBJ1-4; the match to TRBD1 covers 8 bases. Per the germline V gene, CDR1 is DFQATT and CDR2 is SNEGSKA (reference sequence). V shed 3 bases and J 11 bases; nucleotides not matched to a gene: 5. The CDR3 is 12 residues long. This CDR3 reads CSARDRDWKLFF. The CDR3 DNA reads TGCAGTGCTAGGGACAGGGACTGGAAACTGTTTTTT.

The rearrangement joins TRBV4-1 to TRBJ1-5; D remains unclear. Trimming pared 1 base from V and 3 bases from J, leaving 13 bases between. Germline loops: CDR1 MGHRA, CDR2 YSYEKL. This CDR3 has 16 amino acids. In nucleotides, the CDR3 is TGCGCCAGCAGCCAAGGTACCTCCCGGGACAATCAGCCCCAGCATTTT. Its protein product is CASSQGTSRDNQPQHF.

The V call is TRBV10-3, the J call TRBJ2-5; 7 bases are shared with TRBD1. The ends lost 3 bases at V and 0 bases at J; junction bases unmatched: 7. From germline, CDR1 is ENHRY and CDR2 SYGVKD. The CDR3 extends over 16 amino acids. This CDR3 is CAISENLGQNQETQYF. The CDR3 bases are TGTGCCATCAGTGAAAACCTGGGACAGAACCAAGAGACCCAGTACTTC.

The rearrangement links TRBV11-1 to TRBJ2-4, with a possible D match to TRBD1 (6 bases). This CDR3 contains 15 residues. Trimming pared 5 bases from V and 8 bases from J, leaving 19 bases between. Germline V gives CDR1 SGHAT, CDR2 FQDESV (reference sequence). The CDR3 loop is CASSAGVQDIDIQYF. The DNA for the CDR3 is TGTGCCAGCAGCGCAGGGGTACAGGACATCGACATTCAGTACTTC.

This rearrangement joins TRBV5-1 to TRBJ1-5; 7 nucleotides agree with TRBD1. V dropped 4 bases and J dropped 2; count of bases not matched to a gene: 3. This CDR3 is 14 amino acids long. From germline, CDR1 is SGHRS and CDR2 YFSETQ. CDR3 DNA sequence: TGCGCCAGCAGCGAGGGGACAGGCAATCAGCCCCAGCATTTT. Translated, it gives CASSEGTGNQPQHF.

The DNA of the CDR3 is TGTGCCAGCAGTTACTCCAGGGGGGGCACTGAAGCTTTCTTT. It specifies CASSYSRGGTEAFF. This chain uses TRBV6-6 with TRBJ1-1, with TRBD1 matching 7 bases. V trimming: 0 bases; J trimming: 4 bases; junction bases outside the gene matches: 2. Per the germline V gene, CDR1 is MNHNY and CDR2 is SVGAGI (reference sequence). The CDR3 spans 14 residues.